This is a list of T cell receptor beta chains from one sample in a study of OX40 agonist ivuxolimab in advanced cancers. Repertoires were generated with immunoSEQ multiplex PCR, while TCRdb's copy carries only in-frame clones and drops some. The table shows 95,000 to 100,000 clones, with around 85% occurring only once. Material: CD4+ or CD8+ T cells sorted from blood, obtained in a trial of the OX40 agonist ivuxolimab. The receptor set was obtained from an adult with an advanced solid tumor such as melanoma, head and neck, liver or kidney cancer. CDR3s include the opening cysteine and the closing phenylalanine or tryptophan. A D gene is named only where the DNA matches it firmly. Not every row has a clone size; where given, it reads once, few, many or a size class.

J gene,V gene,D gene,clone size,CDR3 DNA,CDR3 protein
TRBJ2-2,TRBV6-5,TRBD1,.,TGTGCCAGCAGAGCCGGGACAGGGAACACCGGGGAGCTGTTTTTT,CASRAGTGNTGELFF
TRBJ2-7,TRBV7-8,.,.,TGTGCCAGCAGCTTAACCCCCTGGGCAGGCGCAGGAGAGCAGTACTTC,CASSLTPWAGAGEQYF
TRBJ1-3,TRBV18,.,.,TGTGCCAGCTCACCAAAACAGGGTTTGGCTTTCACTCCCATACGAAAAGAGGCCATATATTTT,CASSPKQGLAFTPIRKEAIYF
TRBJ1-4,TRBV18,.,.,TGTGCCAGCGCGGTGGATACTAATGAAAAACTGTTTTTT,CASAVDTNEKLFF
TRBJ2-1,TRBV7-6,.,once,TGTGCCAGCAGCTTCCATTCGGGTGAGCAGTTCTTC,CASSFHSGEQFF
TRBJ1-3,TRBV28,.,.,TGTGCCAGCAGTTTAGGGCAGTTCGGAAACACCATATATTTT,CASSLGQFGNTIYF
TRBJ1-1,TRBV28,.,.,TGTGCCAGCATTAATGATCTATCAGCTTTCTTT,CASINDLSAFF
TRBJ2-7,TRBV4-3,.,.,TGCGCCAGCAGCCGCCAGACGGGACCCTACGAGCAGTACTTC,CASSRQTGPYEQYF
TRBJ2-5,TRBV30,.,.,TGTGCCTGGAGTCCTCATAACCCCCCAGAGACCCAGTACTTC,CAWSPHNPPETQYF
TRBJ2-7,TRBV5-5,.,.,TGTGCCAGCAGCTTGACCAGGGACTACGAGCAGTACTTC,CASSLTRDYEQYF
TRBJ1-4,TRBV18,.,.,TGTGCCAGCTCAACCTACGACAGCGGAAGCGAAAAACTGTTTTTT,CASSTYDSGSEKLFF
TRBJ2-1,TRBV15,TRBD2,.,TGTGCCACCAGCAGAGATCCGGGAGGGGTGGATGAGCAGTTCTTC,CATSRDPGGVDEQFF
TRBJ2-1,TRBV11-3,.,.,TGTGCCAGCAGCTTAGACAGGGGAGTGGAGTTCTTC,CASSLDRGVEFF
TRBJ2-2,TRBV2,.,.,TGTGCCAGCAGTGAGGTCAAGAACACCGGGGAGCTGTTTTTT,CASSEVKNTGELFF
TRBJ1-1,TRBV6-5,.,.,TGTGCCAGCTCAGATTGGGGGGGAACTAACACTGAAGCTTTCTTT,CASSDWGGTNTEAFF
TRBJ2-5,TRBV27,TRBD2,.,TGTGCCAGCAGTTTATTGGGTTTAGCGGGAGCCCAAGAGACCCAGTACTTC,CASSLLGLAGAQETQYF